What follows describes a single T cell receptor beta chain. Its specificity is unknown. CDR1 and CDR2 (germline): SNHLY, FYNNEI. Trimming left V 6 bases short and J 4 bases short, with 18 bases between. CDR3 length: 15 residues. This table comes from immunoSEQ multiplex PCR, and its TCRdb copy is limited to in-frame clones, with some not included. The repertoire has over 150,000 clones, over 85% of them found once; the top ten carry 1%. This specimen belongs to a study of T cell responses to AZD1222 COVID-19 vaccine. Findings and caveats of the study: The donors showed a predominance of white British ancestry and of females, with possible underestimation of clonal diversity. In all cases, repertoires were sampled only after the peak T cell response.

V usage is TRBV2 and J usage is TRBJ1-2, with a weak D call TRBD1 (5 bases). The sequencing used peripheral blood, collected 28 days after the second AZD1222 dose. This clonotype was obtained from an adult who received the AZD1222 COVID-19 vaccine. The CDR3 is CASRQTGTLSYGYTF. CDR3 DNA: TGTGCCAGCAGGCAGACCGGGACCCTTAGCTATGGCTACACCTTC.